This T cell receptor beta chain is from a study of cytomegalovirus exposure and HLA in healthy donors. TCRdb's table, derived via immunoSEQ multiplex PCR, lists solely in-frame clones and lacks some. The table includes 110,000 or so clones, about 88% detected once. From germline, CDR1 is LNHDA and CDR2 SQIVND (reference sequence). This CDR3 comprises 18 residues. V lost 5 bases and J lost 3; bases outside the gene matches: 12. Whole-study findings and limits: According to a subsequent analysis, TCR clusters from the first cohort were inclined to appear together in the roughly 120 validation repertoires.

The donors were in the roughly 110-subject validation cohort; that cohort was separate from the roughly 680-subject first cohort. Turning to this clone: The antigen remains undetermined.

Sequenced sample: PBMCs. The sequence came from a man aged 18 to 30 in good health and CMV-seropositive. J is TRBJ2-7 and V is TRBV19; 14 nucleotides line up with TRBD2. CDR3 sequence reads: CASSRPGLAGGPNYEQYF. The CDR3 DNA sequence: TGTGCCAGTAGTCGACCCGGACTAGCGGGGGGACCCAACTACGAGCAGTACTTC.